Listed here is a single T cell receptor (beta chain). The source of the sample is a study of blood T cell repertoires in COVID-19. Overall study: PBMCs, B-cell-depleted T cells, or T cells provided the cDNA or gDNA that made up the material.

CDR3 size: 14 residues. Germline CDR1 reads MDHEN; CDR2 reads SYDVKM. Trimming took 3 bases from V and 7 from J, leaving 13 bases between them. Produced via immunoSEQ multiplex PCR; TCRdb's table is partial and in-frame only. The repertoire holds roughly 230,000 clones, with more than 70% as singletons. V and J are TRBV28 and TRBJ1-5; TRBD1 is a possible D gene (5 bases). This receptor was taken from a woman of 80 years or more with acute or convalescent COVID-19. The sequenced sample was peripheral blood. CDR3 protein: CASSLQDQGQPQHF. In nucleotides, the CDR3 is TGTGCCAGCAGTTTGCAAGATCAGGGACAGCCCCAGCATTTT.